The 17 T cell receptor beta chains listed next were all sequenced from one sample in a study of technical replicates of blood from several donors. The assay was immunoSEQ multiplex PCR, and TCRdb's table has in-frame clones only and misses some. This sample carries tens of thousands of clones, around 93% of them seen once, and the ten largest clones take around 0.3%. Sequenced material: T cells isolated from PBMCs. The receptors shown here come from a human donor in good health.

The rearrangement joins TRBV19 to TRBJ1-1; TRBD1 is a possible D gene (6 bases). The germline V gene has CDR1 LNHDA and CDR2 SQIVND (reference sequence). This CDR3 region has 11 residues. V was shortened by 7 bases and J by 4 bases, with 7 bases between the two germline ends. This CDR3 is CASTTGTEAFF. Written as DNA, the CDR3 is TGTGCCAGTACGACAGGCACTGAAGCTTTCTTT.

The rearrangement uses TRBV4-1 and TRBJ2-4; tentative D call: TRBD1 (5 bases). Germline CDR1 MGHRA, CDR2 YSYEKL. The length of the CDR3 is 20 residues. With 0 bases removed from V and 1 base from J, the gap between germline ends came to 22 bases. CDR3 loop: CASSQDTPQGAGPAKNIQYF. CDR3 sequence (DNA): TGCGCCAGCAGCCAAGATACCCCTCAAGGGGCAGGCCCGGCCAAAAACATTCAGTACTTC.

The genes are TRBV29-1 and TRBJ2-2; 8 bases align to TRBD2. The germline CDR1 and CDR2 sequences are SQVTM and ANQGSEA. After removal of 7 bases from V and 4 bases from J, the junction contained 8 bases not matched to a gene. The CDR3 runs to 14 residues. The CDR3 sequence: CSGRGTRGTGELFF. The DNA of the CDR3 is TGCAGCGGAAGAGGGACTAGGGGCACCGGGGAGCTGTTTTTT.

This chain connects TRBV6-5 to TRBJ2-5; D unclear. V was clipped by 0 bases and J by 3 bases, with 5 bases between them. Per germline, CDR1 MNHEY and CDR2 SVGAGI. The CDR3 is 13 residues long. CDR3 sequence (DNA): TGTGCCAGCAGTTACTCGAGGAAAGAGACCCAGTACTTC. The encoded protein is CASSYSRKETQYF.

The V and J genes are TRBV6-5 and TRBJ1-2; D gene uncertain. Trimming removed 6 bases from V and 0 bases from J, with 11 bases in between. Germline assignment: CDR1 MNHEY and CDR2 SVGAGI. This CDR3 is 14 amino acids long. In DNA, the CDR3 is TGTGCCAGCAGCACCGCCCAGACTAACTATGGCTACACCTTC. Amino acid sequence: CASSTAQTNYGYTF.

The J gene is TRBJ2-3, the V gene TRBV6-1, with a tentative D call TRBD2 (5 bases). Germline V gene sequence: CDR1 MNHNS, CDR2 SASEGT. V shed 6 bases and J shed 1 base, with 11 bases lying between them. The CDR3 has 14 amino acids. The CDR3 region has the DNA TGTGCCAGCAGACCCGGACTTGGCACAGATACGCAGTATTTT. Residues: CASRPGLGTDTQYF.

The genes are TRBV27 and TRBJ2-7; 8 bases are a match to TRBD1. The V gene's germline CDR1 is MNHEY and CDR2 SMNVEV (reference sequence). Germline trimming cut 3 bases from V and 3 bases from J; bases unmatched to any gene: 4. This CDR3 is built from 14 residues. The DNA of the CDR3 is TGTGCCAGCAGTTTTGGACAGGGTATCTACGAGCAGTACTTC. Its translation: CASSFGQGIYEQYF.

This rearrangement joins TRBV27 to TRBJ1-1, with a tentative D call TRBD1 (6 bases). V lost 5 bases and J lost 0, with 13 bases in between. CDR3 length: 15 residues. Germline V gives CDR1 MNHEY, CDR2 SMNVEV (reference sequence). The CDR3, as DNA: TGTGCCAGCAGTGTTACAGGGTACATGAACACTGAAGCTTTCTTT. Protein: CASSVTGYMNTEAFF.

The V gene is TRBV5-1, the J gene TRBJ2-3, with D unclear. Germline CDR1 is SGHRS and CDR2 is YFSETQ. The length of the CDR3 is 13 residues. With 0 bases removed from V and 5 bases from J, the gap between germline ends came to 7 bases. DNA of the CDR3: TGCGCCAGCAGCTTGGCCGGAGAAGATACGCAGTATTTT. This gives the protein CASSLAGEDTQYF.

CDR3 amino acids: CASAGAGETQYF. The CDR3 DNA sequence: TGTGCCAGCGCGGGGGCGGGGGAGACCCAGTACTTC. The J gene is TRBJ2-5, the V gene TRBV6-1; maybe TRBD2 (7 bases). CDR3 length equals 12 residues. V lost 8 bases, J lost 5 bases, and 12 bases lay in between. Germline V gene lookup returns CDR1 MNHNS and CDR2 SASEGT.

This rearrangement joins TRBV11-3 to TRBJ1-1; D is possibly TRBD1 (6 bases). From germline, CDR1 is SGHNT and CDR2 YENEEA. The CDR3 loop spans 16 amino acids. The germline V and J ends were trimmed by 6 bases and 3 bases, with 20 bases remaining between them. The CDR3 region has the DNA TGTGCCAGCAGGCGAGCGGGACACACAACGGACACTGAAGCTTTCTTT. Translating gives CASRRAGHTTDTEAFF.

The CDR3 coding sequence is TGTGCCAGTAGTACAGGTTTGCTCTCCTACAATGAGCAGTTCTTC. It is translated as CASSTGLLSYNEQFF. V usage is TRBV19 and J usage is TRBJ2-1; no firm D call. The CDR3 is 15 amino acids. With 4 bases removed from V and 0 bases from J, the gap between germline ends came to 10 bases. Germline CDR1 and CDR2: LNHDA and SQIVND (reference sequence).

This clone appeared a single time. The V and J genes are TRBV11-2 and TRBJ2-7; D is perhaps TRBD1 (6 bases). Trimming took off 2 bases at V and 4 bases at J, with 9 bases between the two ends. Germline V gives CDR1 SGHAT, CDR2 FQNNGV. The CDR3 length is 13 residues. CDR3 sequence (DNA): TGTGCCAGCAGCTTATCCGGACAGTACGAGCAGTACTTC. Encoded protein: CASSLSGQYEQYF.

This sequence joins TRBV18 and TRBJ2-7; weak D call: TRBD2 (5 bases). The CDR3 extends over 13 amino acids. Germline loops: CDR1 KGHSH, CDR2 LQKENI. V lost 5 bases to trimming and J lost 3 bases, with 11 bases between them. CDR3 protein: CASSITRDYEQYF. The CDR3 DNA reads TGTGCCAGCTCAATCACACGGGACTACGAGCAGTACTTC.

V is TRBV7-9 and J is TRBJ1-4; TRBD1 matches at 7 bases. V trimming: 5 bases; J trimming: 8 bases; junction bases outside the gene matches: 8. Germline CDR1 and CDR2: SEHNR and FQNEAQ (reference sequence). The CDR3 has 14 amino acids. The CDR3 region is CASSPKGGNEKLFF. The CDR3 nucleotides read TGTGCCAGCAGCCCAAAAGGGGGCAACGAAAAACTGTTTTTT.

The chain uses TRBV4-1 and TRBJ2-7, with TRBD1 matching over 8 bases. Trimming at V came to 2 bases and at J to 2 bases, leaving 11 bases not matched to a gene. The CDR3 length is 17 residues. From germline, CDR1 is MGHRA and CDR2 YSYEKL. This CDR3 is CASSQRSRDRTTYEQYF. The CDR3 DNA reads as TGCGCCAGCAGCCAAAGATCAAGGGACAGGACCACCTACGAGCAGTACTTC.

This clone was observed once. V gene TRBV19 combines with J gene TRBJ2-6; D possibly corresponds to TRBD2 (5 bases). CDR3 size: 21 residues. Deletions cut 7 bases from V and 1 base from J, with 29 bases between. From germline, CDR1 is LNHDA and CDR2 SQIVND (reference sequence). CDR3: CASTYLGGFFGEGSGANVLTF. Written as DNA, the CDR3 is TGTGCCAGTACGTATTTAGGCGGCTTTTTCGGCGAGGGATCTGGGGCCAACGTCCTGACTTTC.